This T cell receptor (beta chain) was sequenced in a study of blood T cell repertoires in COVID-19. Looking at the study overall: Researchers got acute and convalescent COVID-19 samples from the United States, Italy and Spain. PBMCs, B-cell-depleted T cells, or T cells provided the cDNA or gDNA that made up the material.

This CDR3 is 13 amino acids long. The germline V and J ends were trimmed by 1 base and 0 bases, with 2 bases remaining between them. The germline CDR1 and CDR2 sequences are SGDLS and YYNGEE. How the authors handled the data: Nucleated cell number was recorded as an estimate derived from reference gene primer amplification. Sequencing was performed with immunoSEQ multiplex PCR; in TCRdb, only in-frame clones are kept and a portion is missing. From that table come the V and J calls and clone size; the DNA was used to work out D and trimming. The sample includes approximately 200,000 clones, roughly 80% of them seen just once.

Source material: peripheral blood. This clonotype was obtained from a woman aged 30 to 39 who had recovered from COVID-19. The chain recombines TRBV9 with TRBJ2-1; D unclear. CDR3 nucleotides: TGTGCCAGCAGCGTACTCTCCTACAATGAGCAGTTCTTC. It encodes CASSVLSYNEQFF.